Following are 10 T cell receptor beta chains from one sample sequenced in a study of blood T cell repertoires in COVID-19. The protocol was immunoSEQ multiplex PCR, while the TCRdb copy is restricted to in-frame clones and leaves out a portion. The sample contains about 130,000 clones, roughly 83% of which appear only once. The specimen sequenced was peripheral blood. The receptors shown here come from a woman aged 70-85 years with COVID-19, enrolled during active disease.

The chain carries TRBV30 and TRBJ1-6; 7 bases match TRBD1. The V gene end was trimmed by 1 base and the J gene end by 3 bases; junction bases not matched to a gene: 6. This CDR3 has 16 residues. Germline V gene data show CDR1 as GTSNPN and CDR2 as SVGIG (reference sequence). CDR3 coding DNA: TGTGCCTGGAGTGGTATAGGGGGCCTCTATAATTCACCCCTCCACTTT. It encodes CAWSGIGGLYNSPLHF.

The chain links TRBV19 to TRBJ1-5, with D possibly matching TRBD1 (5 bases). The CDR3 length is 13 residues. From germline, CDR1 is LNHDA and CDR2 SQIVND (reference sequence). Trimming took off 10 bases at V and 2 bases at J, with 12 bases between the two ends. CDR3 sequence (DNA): TGTGCCACGGGGGATCTCGGCAATCAGCCCCAGCATTTT. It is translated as CATGDLGNQPQHF.

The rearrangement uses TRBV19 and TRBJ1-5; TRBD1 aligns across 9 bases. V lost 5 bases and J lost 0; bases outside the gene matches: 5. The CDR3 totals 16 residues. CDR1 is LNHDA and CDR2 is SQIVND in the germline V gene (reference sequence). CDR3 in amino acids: CASSPKDRGSNQPQHF. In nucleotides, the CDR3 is TGTGCCAGTAGTCCGAAGGACAGGGGTAGCAATCAGCCCCAGCATTTT. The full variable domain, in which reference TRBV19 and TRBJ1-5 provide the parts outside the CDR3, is DGGITQSPKYLFRKEGQNVTLSCEQNLNHDAMYWYRQDPGQGLRLIYYSQIVNDFQKGDIAEGYSVSREKKESFPLTVTSAQKNPTAFYLCASSPKDRGSNQPQHFGDGTRLSIL.

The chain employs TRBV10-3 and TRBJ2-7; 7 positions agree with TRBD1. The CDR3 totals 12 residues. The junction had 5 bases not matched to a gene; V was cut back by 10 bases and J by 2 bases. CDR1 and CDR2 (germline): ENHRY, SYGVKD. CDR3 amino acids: CATKQGPYEQYF. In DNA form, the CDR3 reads TGTGCCACCAAACAGGGGCCCTACGAGCAGTACTTC.

The CDR3 DNA is TGTGCCAGCAGTGCAGATCGAACTAATGAAAAACTGTTTTTT. Protein product: CASSADRTNEKLFF. This chain connects TRBV2 to TRBJ1-4; D not resolved. CDR1 and CDR2 (germline): SNHLY, FYNNEI. The CDR3 spans 14 residues. Deletions cut 4 bases from V and 1 base from J, with 7 bases between.

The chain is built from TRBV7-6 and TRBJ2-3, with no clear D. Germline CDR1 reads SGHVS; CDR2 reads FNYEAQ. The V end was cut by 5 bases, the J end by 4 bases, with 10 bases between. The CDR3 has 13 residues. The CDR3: CASSPPGPDTQYF. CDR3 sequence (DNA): TGTGCCAGCAGCCCCCCAGGCCCAGATACGCAGTATTTT.

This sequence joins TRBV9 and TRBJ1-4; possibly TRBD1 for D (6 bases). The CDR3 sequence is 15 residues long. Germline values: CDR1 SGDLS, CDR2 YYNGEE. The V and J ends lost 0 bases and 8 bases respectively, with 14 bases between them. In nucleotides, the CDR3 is TGTGCCAGCAGCGTAGGCGGCAGGGGTGACGAAAAACTGTTTTTT. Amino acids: CASSVGGRGDEKLFF.

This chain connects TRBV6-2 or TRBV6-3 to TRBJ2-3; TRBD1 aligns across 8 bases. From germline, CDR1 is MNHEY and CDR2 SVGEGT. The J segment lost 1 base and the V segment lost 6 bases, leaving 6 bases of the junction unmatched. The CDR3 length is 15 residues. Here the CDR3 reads CASSNRGEGTDTQYF. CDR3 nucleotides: TGTGCCAGCAGCAACAGGGGGGAGGGCACAGATACGCAGTATTTT.

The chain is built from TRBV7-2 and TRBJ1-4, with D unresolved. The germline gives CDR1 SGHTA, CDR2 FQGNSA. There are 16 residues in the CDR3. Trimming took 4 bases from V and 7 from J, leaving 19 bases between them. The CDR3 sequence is CASSSTWGSRGEKLFF. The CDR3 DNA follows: TGTGCCAGCAGCTCGACATGGGGATCCCGGGGTGAAAAACTGTTTTTT.

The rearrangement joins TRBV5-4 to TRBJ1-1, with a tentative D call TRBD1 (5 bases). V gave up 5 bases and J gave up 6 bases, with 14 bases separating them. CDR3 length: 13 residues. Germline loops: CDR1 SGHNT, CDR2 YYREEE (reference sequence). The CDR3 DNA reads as TGTGCCAGCAGACGAGCAGGGCTTGCTGAAGCTTTCTTT. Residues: CASRRAGLAEAFF.